This T cell receptor beta chain appears in the sequencing data of a study of a mutant IDH1 vaccine in newly diagnosed glioma. Study-wide context: Patients arrived already treated with radiotherapy, temozolomide, or both, most having had both.

TCRdb's table, derived via immunoSEQ multiplex PCR, lists solely in-frame clones and lacks some. The data hold 35,000 to 50,000 clones, with 85% to 95% observed a single time. Time point meaning: week 35, safety follow-up. What each vaccine dose contained was 300 ug of mutant IDH1 20-mer peptide, accompanied by topical imiquimod. Each tumor in the donors was a new WHO grade 3 or 4 astrocytoma, IDH1-mutant and ATRX-lost. About this clone: Antigen specificity is unknown.

The CDR3 is made up of 13 amino acids. V gave up 6 bases and J gave up 2 bases; unmatched junction bases: 4. Looked up from germline, CDR1 is MNHNS and CDR2 is SASEGT. The sample here was PBMCs, taken from a glioma patient whose treatment included an IDH1 peptide vaccine. The clonotype was recovered from a middle-aged man with glioma. The chain carries TRBV6-1 and TRBJ2-7, with 7 bases lining up with TRBD1. The CDR3, as DNA: TGTGCCAGCAGCAAAGACAGGGCCTACGAGCAGTACTTC. Protein product: CASSKDRAYEQYF.